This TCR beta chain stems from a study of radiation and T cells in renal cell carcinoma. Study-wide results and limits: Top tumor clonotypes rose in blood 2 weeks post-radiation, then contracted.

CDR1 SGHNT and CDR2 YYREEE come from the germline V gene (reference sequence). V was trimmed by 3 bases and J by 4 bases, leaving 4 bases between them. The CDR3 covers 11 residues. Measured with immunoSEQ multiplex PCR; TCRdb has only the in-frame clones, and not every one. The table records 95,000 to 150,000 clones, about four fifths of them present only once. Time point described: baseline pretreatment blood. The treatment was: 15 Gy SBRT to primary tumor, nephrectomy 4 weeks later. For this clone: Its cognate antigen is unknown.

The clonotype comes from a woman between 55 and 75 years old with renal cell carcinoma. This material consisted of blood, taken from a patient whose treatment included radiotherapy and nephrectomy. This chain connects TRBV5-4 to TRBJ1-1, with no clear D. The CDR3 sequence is CASSSATEAFF. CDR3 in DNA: TGTGCCAGCAGCTCCGCCACTGAAGCTTTCTTT.